What follows are 32 T cell receptor beta chains derived from one specimen sequenced in a study of cytomegalovirus exposure and HLA in healthy donors. The study ran its PCR with 60 Vbeta and 13 Jbeta primers. TCRdb's copy holds only in-frame clones and misses some; the assay was immunoSEQ multiplex PCR. The sample consists of about 40,000 clones, 60% to 70% of them appearing once. Input material: PBMCs. Receptors were obtained from a man in his sixties in good health and CMV-seropositive.

This clone was found a few times. The chain has TRBV2 and TRBJ2-7, with TRBD1 matching 9 bases. The CDR3 spans 15 residues. V lost 3 bases and J lost 2; bases outside the gene matches: 5. From germline, CDR1 is SNHLY and CDR2 FYNNEI. The CDR3 region is CASSDFGQGTYEQYF. For the CDR3, the DNA is TGTGCCAGCAGTGATTTCGGACAGGGGACCTACGAGCAGTACTTC.

The V and J genes are TRBV10-3 and TRBJ2-2, with TRBD1 identical over 10 bases. With 4 bases clipped from V and 3 bases from J, the junction kept 2 bases outside the gene matches. The CDR3 is 15 residues long. Germline V CDR1 and CDR2: ENHRY, SYGVKD. The CDR3 loop is CAISAGTGDTGELFF. The DNA for the CDR3 is TGTGCCATCAGTGCCGGGACAGGGGACACCGGGGAGCTGTTTTTT.

The chain joins TRBV14 to TRBJ1-2, with D unresolved. Trimming took 4 bases from V and 14 from J, leaving 20 bases between them. Germline V gene sequence: CDR1 SGHDN, CDR2 FVKESK. The CDR3 extends over 13 amino acids. In DNA form, the CDR3 reads TGTGCCAGCAGCCCGATAGGTGGCACCGCGGGGACCTTC. Its translation: CASSPIGGTAGTF.

The V call is TRBV2, the J call TRBJ1-5, with 7 bases matching TRBD1. The CDR3 is 15 residues long. V trimming: 2 bases; J trimming: 4 bases; junction bases outside the gene matches: 5. In germline, CDR1 is SNHLY, CDR2 FYNNEI. CDR3 DNA sequence: TGTGCCAGCAGTGAAAAGGGGGCACAAAATCAGCCCCAGCATTTT. Translated, it gives CASSEKGAQNQPQHF.

The chain employs TRBV9 and TRBJ1-1; D is uncertain. CDR3 size: 13 residues. V was pared by 0 bases and J by 9 bases, with 12 bases between. CDR1 SGDLS and CDR2 YYNGEE come from the germline V gene. CDR3 sequence (DNA): TGTGCCAGCAGCGTAGATCCGCTTAGCCAAGCTTTCTTT. As protein: CASSVDPLSQAFF.

In this sample, this clone turned up a few times. The chain has TRBV7-8 and TRBJ2-3, with TRBD2 identical over 7 bases. The CDR3 contains 16 residues. J gave up 0 bases and V 1 base, and 4 bases lay outside the gene matches. Germline V gene lookup returns CDR1 SGHVS and CDR2 FQNEAQ. DNA for the CDR3: TGTGCCAGCAGCTTAGTTAGCGGGTCTAGCACAGATACGCAGTATTTT. The encoded protein is CASSLVSGSSTDTQYF.

The V call is TRBV28, the J call TRBJ1-5; TRBD1 might be the D (6 bases). The V end lost 3 bases, the J end lost 4 bases, and 19 bases lay between the germline ends. CDR1 and CDR2 from the germline V gene are MDHEN and SYDVKM. This CDR3 has 17 amino acids. DNA for the CDR3: TGTGCCAGCAGTTTTGTACTCGGGGGGCCTACTAATCAGCCCCAGCATTTT. Its translation is CASSFVLGGPTNQPQHF.

The gene calls are TRBV10-3 and TRBJ2-2; 9 nucleotides agree with TRBD2. This CDR3 has 16 residues. V lost 8 bases, J lost 6 bases, and 13 bases stayed unmatched. From germline, CDR1 is ENHRY and CDR2 SYGVKD. In DNA form, the CDR3 reads TGTGCCATCCAAGGGTCTAGCGGGACGTATTCCGGGGAGCTGTTTTTT. Protein product: CAIQGSSGTYSGELFF.

The J gene is TRBJ2-7, the V gene TRBV5-1; 9 nucleotides agree with TRBD1. Germline assignment: CDR1 SGHRS and CDR2 YFSETQ. The CDR3 is 16 amino acids. V gave up 5 bases and J gave up 5 bases; unmatched junction bases: 14. Here the CDR3 reads CASSQQPGQGNHEQYF. As DNA, the CDR3 is TGCGCCAGCAGTCAACAACCGGGACAGGGCAACCACGAGCAGTACTTC.

The chain joins TRBV2 to TRBJ1-2, with D perhaps TRBD1 (6 bases). Germline loops: CDR1 SNHLY, CDR2 FYNNEI. The CDR3 extends over 12 amino acids. V was pared by 6 bases and J by 7 bases, with 12 bases between. CDR3 residues: CASSDRSGGYTF. CDR3 bases: TGTGCCAGCAGCGACAGGTCCGGTGGCTACACCTTC.

The V call is TRBV5-1, the J call TRBJ2-7, with 8 bases aligning to TRBD1. CDR1 is SGHRS, CDR2 YFSETQ, per germline. V shed 3 bases, J shed 0 bases, and the junction held 8 bases outside the gene matches. The CDR3 extends over 16 amino acids. The CDR3 DNA reads TGCGCCAGCAGCTCCACGACAGGGGTACACTCCTACGAGCAGTACTTC. This encodes CASSSTTGVHSYEQYF.

The chain is built from TRBV10-3 and TRBJ2-5; D is perhaps TRBD2 (5 bases). This CDR3 spans 13 amino acids. The germline V and J ends were trimmed by 7 bases and 4 bases, with 13 bases remaining between them. Germline V gene lookup returns CDR1 ENHRY and CDR2 SYGVKD. The CDR3 bases are TGTGCCATCATGGGTAACGGAGGAGAGACCCAGTACTTC. Protein product: CAIMGNGGETQYF.

The chain recombines TRBV5-1 with TRBJ2-5, with TRBD2 as a possible D gene (5 bases). Germline V lookup: CDR1 SGHRS, CDR2 YFSETQ. V was pared by 4 bases and J by 5 bases, with 15 bases between. The CDR3 length is 14 residues. The chain's CDR3 is CASSPGEERETQYF. CDR3 DNA: TGCGCCAGCAGCCCCGGGGAAGAGAGGGAGACCCAGTACTTC.

Only a few counts were recorded for this clone. The J gene is TRBJ1-2, the V gene TRBV29-1, with D perhaps TRBD1 (6 bases). This CDR3 is built from 11 residues. Per the germline V gene, CDR1 is SQVTM and CDR2 is ANQGSEA. The CDR3 loop is CSGDTNYGYTF. The CDR3 DNA reads TGCAGTGGGGACACTAACTATGGCTACACCTTC.

The CDR3 DNA follows: TGTGCCAGCAGCCCGTTAGGGACGACGGAGGGGGAGCAGTACTTC. It translates to CASSPLGTTEGEQYF. The genes are TRBV9 and TRBJ2-7; possibly TRBD2 for D (6 bases). The CDR3 extends over 15 amino acids. V was clipped by 4 bases and J by 7 bases, with 21 bases between them. From germline, CDR1 is SGDLS and CDR2 YYNGEE.

This clone was picked up a small number of times. The rearrangement joins TRBV5-6 to TRBJ1-1; D may be TRBD1 (5 bases). The CDR3 runs 15 residues. Looked up from germline, CDR1 is SGHDT and CDR2 is YYEEEE. Trimming took off 1 base at V and 13 bases at J, with 23 bases between the two ends. CDR3 loop: CASSLKGGGAESHFF. The CDR3 DNA reads TGTGCCAGCAGCTTGAAGGGTGGAGGGGCTGAGAGCCATTTCTTT.

In this sample, this clone is large. V usage is TRBV6-1 and J usage is TRBJ1-2; D is ambiguous. Trimming cost V 3 bases and J 6 bases, with 17 bases left between them. Germline-derived CDR1 and CDR2 are MNHNS and SASEGT. The CDR3 length is 15 residues. In DNA, the CDR3 is TGTGCCAGCAGTGAGACCACCGGGTCCTTACATGGCTACACCTTC. It translates to CASSETTGSLHGYTF.

The chain uses TRBV11-2 and TRBJ2-1; perhaps TRBD2 as D (5 bases). From germline, CDR1 is SGHAT and CDR2 FQNNGV. Trimming took off 7 bases at V and 4 bases at J, with 14 bases between the two ends. CDR3 length: 14 residues. The CDR3 DNA follows: TGTGCCAGCACCCCAGACTACCTGTACAATGAGCAGTTCTTC. Encoded protein: CASTPDYLYNEQFF.

This chain joins TRBV29-1 and TRBJ2-3, with D possibly matching TRBD2 (6 bases). CDR1 is SQVTM and CDR2 is ANQGSEA in the germline V gene. V was trimmed by 0 bases and J by 6 bases, leaving 19 bases between them. The CDR3 loop spans 16 amino acids. The CDR3, as DNA: TGCAGCGTTGAAGATGCCCGGGACTCCCGGCTGGATACGCAGTATTTT. Amino acids: CSVEDARDSRLDTQYF.

The chain uses TRBV19 and TRBJ2-2, with TRBD2 matching over 16 bases. This CDR3 is 20 amino acids long. With V trimmed by 4 bases and J by 7 bases, 15 bases remained unmatched. In germline, CDR1 is LNHDA, CDR2 SQIVND (reference sequence). CDR3 amino acids: CASSSDAGTSGRVIIGELFF. The CDR3 DNA is TGTGCCAGTAGTAGCGACGCCGGGACTAGCGGGAGGGTTATCATCGGGGAGCTGTTTTTT.

This clone was observed a single time. The chain couples TRBV5-1 to TRBJ2-7; 13 bases agree with TRBD2. The CDR3 runs to 15 residues. Trimming removed 4 bases from V and 2 bases from J; junction bases left unmatched: 3. Germline V CDR1 and CDR2: SGHRS, YFSETQ. CDR3 sequence: CASSTSGRAAYEQYF. CDR3 nucleotide sequence: TGCGCCAGCAGCACTAGCGGGAGGGCTGCCTACGAGCAGTACTTC. Looking up the rest from reference TRBV5-1 and TRBJ2-7 gives the full variable domain: KAGVTQTPRYLIKTRGQQVTLSCSPISGHRSVSWYQQTPGQGLQFLFEYFSETQRNKGNFPGRFSGRQFSNSRSEMNVSTLELGDSALYLCASSTSGRAAYEQYFGPGTRLTVT.

This clone was observed once. The chain carries TRBV11-2 and TRBJ1-2; perhaps TRBD1 as D (6 bases). V was clipped by 5 bases and J by 5 bases, with 9 bases between them. Germline V gene data show CDR1 as SGHAT and CDR2 as FQNNGV. This CDR3 is built from 12 residues. CDR3 sequence: CASSGDTYGYTF. Here the CDR3 DNA reads TGTGCCAGCAGCGGGGACACATATGGCTACACCTTC.

The rearrangement links TRBV9 to TRBJ2-3, with D tentatively TRBD1 (5 bases). V lost 3 bases and J lost 3, with 14 bases in between. From germline, CDR1 is SGDLS and CDR2 YYNGEE. The CDR3 runs to 15 residues. CDR3 loop: CASSEGLTATDTQYF. CDR3 DNA: TGTGCCAGCAGCGAGGGGCTTACGGCTACAGATACGCAGTATTTT.

This clone was observed a few times. This sequence joins TRBV28 and TRBJ2-6; D might be TRBD1 (5 bases). Germline-derived CDR1 and CDR2 are MDHEN and SYDVKM. The CDR3 loop spans 15 amino acids. The ends were cut back, 6 bases at V and 0 bases at J, with 9 bases in the middle. The CDR3 DNA reads as TGTGCCAGCAGCCGCCAGGGCTCTGGGGCCAACGTCCTGACTTTC. Translation gives CASSRQGSGANVLTF. Full variable domain (remainder filled in from reference TRBV28 and TRBJ2-6): DVKVTQSSRYLVKRTGEKVFLECVQDMDHENMFWYRQDPGLGLRLIYFSYDVKMKEKGDIPEGYSVSREKKERFSLILESASTNQTSMYLCASSRQGSGANVLTFGAGSRLTVL.

This chain links TRBV2 with TRBJ1-1; D not certain. This CDR3 has 12 residues. CDR1 SNHLY and CDR2 FYNNEI come from the germline V gene. V lost 5 bases to trimming and J lost 4 bases, with 8 bases between them. Written as DNA, the CDR3 is TGTGCCAGCAGTACCACGGGCACTGAAGCTTTCTTT. Its translation is CASSTTGTEAFF.

This clone has only a few counts. This chain uses TRBV19 with TRBJ1-5, with 8 bases identical to TRBD1. V was pared by 8 bases and J by 5 bases, with 8 bases of the junction left unmatched. CDR3 length: 14 residues. Germline CDR1 is LNHDA and CDR2 is SQIVND (reference sequence). CDR3 DNA sequence: TGTGCCAGTCAAGACAGGGGTCCCCATCAGCCCCAGCATTTT. Residues: CASQDRGPHQPQHF.

J is TRBJ2-2 and V is TRBV5-1; possibly TRBD1 for D (5 bases). Trimming removed 4 bases at V and 5 bases at J, with 15 bases between. The CDR3 is 15 residues long. From germline, CDR1 is SGHRS and CDR2 YFSETQ. The CDR3 DNA reads TGCGCCAGCAGCATAGGGGCCCTAGGGACCGGGGAGCTGTTTTTT. Translated: CASSIGALGTGELFF.

This chain connects TRBV6-1 to TRBJ2-3; 7 bases map to TRBD1. The CDR3 is made up of 15 amino acids. Germline CDR1 reads MNHNS; CDR2 reads SASEGT. Trimming cost V 6 bases and J 1 base; bases outside gene matches: 7. The CDR3 loop is CASRLTGARTDTQYF. Written as DNA, the CDR3 is TGTGCCAGCAGGTTAACAGGGGCGCGCACAGATACGCAGTATTTT.

The rearrangement joins TRBV7-2 to TRBJ1-2; D may be TRBD1 (5 bases). Per germline, CDR1 SGHTA and CDR2 FQGNSA. The CDR3 covers 13 residues. Between the trimmed V and J ends, which lost 3 bases and 2 bases, there was a span of 7 bases. CDR3 protein: CASSLDTNYGYTF. CDR3 nucleotides: TGTGCCAGCAGCTTGGACACCAACTATGGCTACACCTTC.

The chain combines TRBV20-1 with TRBJ1-1; D unresolved. V lost 7 bases and J 4 bases, leaving 7 bases between the germline ends. This CDR3 has 10 amino acids. Germline CDR1 reads DFQATT; CDR2 reads SNEGSKA (reference sequence). CDR3 sequence reads: CSVAVTEAFF. The CDR3 nucleotides are TGCAGTGTAGCCGTCACTGAAGCTTTCTTT.

The chain carries TRBV14 and TRBJ1-1, with 8 bases lining up with TRBD1. V lost 5 bases, J lost 6 bases, and 14 bases stayed unmatched. The CDR3 is made up of 16 amino acids. Germline CDR1 SGHDN, CDR2 FVKESK. The CDR3 reads CASSSRPGQGKPEAFF. CDR3 nucleotides: TGTGCCAGCAGCTCCCGACCCGGACAGGGAAAACCTGAAGCTTTCTTT.

This clone was recorded a few times. The chain links TRBV7-9 to TRBJ2-4; the D gene is possibly TRBD1 (6 bases). This CDR3 contains 14 residues. The germline V gene encodes CDR1 SEHNR and CDR2 FQNEAQ (reference sequence). Trimming stripped 4 bases from V and 8 bases from J, with 15 bases between. CDR3 amino acids: CASSWDILGDIQYF. The CDR3 DNA reads as TGTGCCAGCAGCTGGGACATCCTGGGGGACATTCAGTACTTC.